The T cell receptor (beta chain) described here comes from a study of T cell responses to AZD1222 COVID-19 vaccine. Study at large: It was second doses at about 4 or about 12 weeks that were pooled. Notes on the study in general: None of the repertoires were sampled until the peak T cell response had passed. In the spike-specific TCR repertoire, nearly half reportedly target unmutated variant regions. Spike-spanning, vaccine-associated CD4 TCRs were dominant at 160-218 and 743-854.

This clone was picked up one time. Its antigen is not identified. The method was immunoSEQ multiplex PCR; TCRdb's version includes in-frame clones alone and lacks a portion of them. The table has 95,000 to 150,000 clones, about 90% seen once; the top ten hold about 10%. This specimen was peripheral blood, taken on day 0 of AZD1222 vaccination. This sequence was found in an adult in good health.

The CDR3 DNA is TGTGCCAGCAGCCCCACTGACAGGTCTGGGGCCAACGTCCTGACTTTC. As protein: CASSPTDRSGANVLTF. This chain connects TRBV7-8 to TRBJ2-6; tentatively, D is TRBD1 (6 bases). Germline CDR1 reads SGHVS; CDR2 reads FQNEAQ. V was clipped by 5 bases and J by 1 base, with 12 bases between them. The CDR3 has 16 amino acids.